This entry lists 7 T cell receptor beta chains sequenced from one sample in a study of CD8+ T cells in alopecia areata. It was cDNA, reverse transcribed from extracted RNA, that served as the sequencing template. TCRdb's copy holds only in-frame clones and misses some; the assay was immunoSEQ multiplex PCR. Here the sample spans almost 250,000 clones, about two thirds being singletons. Material: CD4+ T cells sorted from blood, obtained at week 0. Receptors originate from a human donor with alopecia areata.

There are a few counts of this clone. Here the CDR3 DNA reads TGCAGCGTTGAAGGGCCACAGGGATCCACAGATACGCAGTATTTT. Protein sequence: CSVEGPQGSTDTQYF. The rearrangement joins TRBV29-1 to TRBJ2-3; a possible D gene is TRBD1 (6 bases). CDR3 length: 15 amino acids. Trimming removed 1 base at V and 2 bases at J, with 13 bases between. The germline V gene has CDR1 SQVTM and CDR2 ANQGSEA.

This clone was picked up one time. This rearrangement joins TRBV27 to TRBJ2-1; TRBD1 might be the D (6 bases). The CDR3 has 12 amino acids. V shed 7 bases and J shed 8 bases, with 12 bases lying between them. The germline CDR1 and CDR2 sequences are MNHEY and SMNVEV (reference sequence). The CDR3 protein is CASNYRVDEQFF. The CDR3 region has the DNA TGTGCCAGCAATTACAGGGTCGATGAGCAGTTCTTC.

V usage is TRBV7-8 and J usage is TRBJ2-3, with TRBD2 matching 7 bases. Germline V lookup: CDR1 SGHVS, CDR2 FQNEAQ. This CDR3 has 12 residues. V gave up 5 bases and J gave up 6 bases; unmatched junction bases: 2. The CDR3 nucleotides are TGTGCCAGCAGCACACTAGCGGATACGCAGTATTTT. Translating gives CASSTLADTQYF.

The chain carries TRBV6-5 and TRBJ2-7; D is uncertain. Germline V gives CDR1 MNHEY, CDR2 SVGAGI. Trimming stripped 2 bases from V and 6 bases from J, with 8 bases between. The length of the CDR3 is 12 residues. This chain's CDR3 is CASSYPQTEQYF. For the CDR3, the DNA is TGTGCCAGCAGTTACCCCCAGACCGAGCAGTACTTC.

This clone was picked up a small number of times. The rearrangement uses TRBV5-1 and TRBJ2-6; no clear D gene. The V gene's germline CDR1 is SGHRS and CDR2 YFSETQ. The V end lost 0 bases, the J end lost 4 bases, and 8 bases lay between the germline ends. The length of the CDR3 is 15 residues. In nucleotides, the CDR3 is TGCGCCAGCAGCTTGGAAGCTGGGGGGGCCAACGTCCTGACTTTC. It yields the protein CASSLEAGGANVLTF.

This clone was seen more than once but under ten times. This chain links TRBV29-1 with TRBJ2-1; D is unclear. Germline assignment: CDR1 SQVTM and CDR2 ANQGSEA. V was cut by 2 bases and J by 8 bases, with 10 bases left in between. The CDR3 length is 12 residues. CDR3 bases: TGCAGCGTTGAATTTATTCGCGATGAGCAGTTCTTC. It yields the protein CSVEFIRDEQFF.

This chain joins TRBV7-9 and TRBJ2-2, with 8 nucleotides matching TRBD1. The germline V gene encodes CDR1 SEHNR and CDR2 FQNEAQ (reference sequence). V lost 7 bases to trimming and J lost 1 base; unmatched junction nucleotides: 5. The CDR3 sequence is 15 residues long. The CDR3, as DNA: TGTGCCAGCACCCCGGGACAGGAGAACACCGGGGAGCTGTTTTTT. It translates to CASTPGQENTGELFF. Full variable domain (rest looked up from reference TRBV7-9 and TRBJ2-2): DTGVSQNPRHKITKRGQNVTFRCDPISEHNRLYWYRQTLGQGPEFLTYFQNEAQLEKSRLLSDRFSAERPKGSFSTLEIQRTEQGDSAMYLCASTPGQENTGELFFGEGSRLTVL.